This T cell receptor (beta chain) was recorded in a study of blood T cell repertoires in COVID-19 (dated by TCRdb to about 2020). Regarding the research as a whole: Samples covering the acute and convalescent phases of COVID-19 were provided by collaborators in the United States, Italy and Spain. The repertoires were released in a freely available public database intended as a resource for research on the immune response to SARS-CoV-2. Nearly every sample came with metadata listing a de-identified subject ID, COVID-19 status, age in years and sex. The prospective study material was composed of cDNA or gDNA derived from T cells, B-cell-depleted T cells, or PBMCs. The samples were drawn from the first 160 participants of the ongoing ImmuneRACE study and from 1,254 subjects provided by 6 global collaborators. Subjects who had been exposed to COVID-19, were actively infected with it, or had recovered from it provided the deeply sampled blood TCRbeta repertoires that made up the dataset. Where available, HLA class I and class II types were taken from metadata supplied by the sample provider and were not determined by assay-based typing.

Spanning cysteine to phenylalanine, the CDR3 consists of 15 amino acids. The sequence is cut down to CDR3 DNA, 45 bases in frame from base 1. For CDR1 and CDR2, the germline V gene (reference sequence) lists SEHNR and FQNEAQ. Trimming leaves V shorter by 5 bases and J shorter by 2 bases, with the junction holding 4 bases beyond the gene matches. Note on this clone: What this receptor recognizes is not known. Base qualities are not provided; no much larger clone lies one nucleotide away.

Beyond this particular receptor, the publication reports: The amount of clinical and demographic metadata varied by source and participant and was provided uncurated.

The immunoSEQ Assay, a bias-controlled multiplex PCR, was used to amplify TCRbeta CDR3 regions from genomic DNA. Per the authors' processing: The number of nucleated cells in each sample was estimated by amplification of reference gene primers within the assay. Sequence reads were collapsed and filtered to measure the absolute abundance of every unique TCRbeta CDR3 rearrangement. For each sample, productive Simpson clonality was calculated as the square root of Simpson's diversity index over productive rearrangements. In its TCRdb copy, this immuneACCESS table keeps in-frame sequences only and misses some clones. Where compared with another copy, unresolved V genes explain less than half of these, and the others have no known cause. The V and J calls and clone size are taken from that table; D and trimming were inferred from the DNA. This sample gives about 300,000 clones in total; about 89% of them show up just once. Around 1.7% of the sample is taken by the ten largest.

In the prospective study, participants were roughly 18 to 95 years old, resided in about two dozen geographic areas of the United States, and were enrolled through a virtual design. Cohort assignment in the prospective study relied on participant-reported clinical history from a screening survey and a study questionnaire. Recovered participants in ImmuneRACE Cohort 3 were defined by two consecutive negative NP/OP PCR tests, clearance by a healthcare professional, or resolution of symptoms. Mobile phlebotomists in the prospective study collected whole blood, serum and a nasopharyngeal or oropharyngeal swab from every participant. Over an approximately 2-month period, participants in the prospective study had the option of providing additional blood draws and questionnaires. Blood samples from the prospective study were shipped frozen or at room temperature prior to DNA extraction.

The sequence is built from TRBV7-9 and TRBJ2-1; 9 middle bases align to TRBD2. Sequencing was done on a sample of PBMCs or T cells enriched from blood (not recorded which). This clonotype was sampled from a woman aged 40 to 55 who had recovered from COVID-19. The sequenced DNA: TGTGCCAGCAGCCCCGCGGGAGGGCCCTACAATGAGCAGTTCTTC. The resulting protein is CASSPAGGPYNEQFF.